What follows is one T cell receptor beta chain and its context. Its antigen is not identified. Trimming left V 4 bases short and J 0 bases short, with 14 bases between. Germline CDR1 is SGHTA and CDR2 is FQGTGA. The CDR3 runs to 16 residues. The isolated RNA, all of it, was reverse transcribed, so expressed TCRB transcripts were what got sequenced. Assay used: immunoSEQ multiplex PCR; TCRdb lists only in-frame clones, some missing. The table records under 400,000 clones, over 9.5% of them present only once. This entry belongs to a study of beta chain features in type 1 diabetes. Study-wide points: There was a moderate but significant shortening of TCRB CDR3s in all four CD4+ subsets of Type 1 diabetes patients.

Input material: naive CD4+ T cells from blood. The receptor comes from a woman aged 18-30 years with type 1 diabetes. The chain uses TRBV7-3 and TRBJ2-3, with a possible D match to TRBD1 (6 bases). The CDR3 loop is CASSSETGPSTDTQYF. CDR3 DNA: TGTGCCAGCAGCTCCGAGACAGGACCTAGCACAGATACGCAGTATTTT.